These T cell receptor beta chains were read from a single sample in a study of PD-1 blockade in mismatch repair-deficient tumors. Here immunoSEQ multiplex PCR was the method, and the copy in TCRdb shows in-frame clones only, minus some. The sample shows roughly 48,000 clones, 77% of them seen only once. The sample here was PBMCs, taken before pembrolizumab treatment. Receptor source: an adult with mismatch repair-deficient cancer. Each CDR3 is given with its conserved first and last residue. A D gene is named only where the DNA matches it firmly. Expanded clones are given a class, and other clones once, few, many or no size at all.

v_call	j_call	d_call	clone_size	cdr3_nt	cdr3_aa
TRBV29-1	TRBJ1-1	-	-	TGCAGCGTTGAGGGGGTAAGAGGGGGGAAGGATGAAGCTTTCTTT	CSVEGVRGGKDEAFF
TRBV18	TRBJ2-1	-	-	TGTGCCAGCTCACCAACCCTGTACTCCTACAATGAGCAGTTCTTC	CASSPTLYSYNEQFF
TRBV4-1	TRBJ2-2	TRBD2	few	TGCGCCAGCAGCCAGGTCAGCGGGAGGTCCGGGGAGCTGTTTTTT	CASSQVSGRSGELFF
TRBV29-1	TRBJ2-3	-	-	TGCAGCACCTCCGAACTCGATACGCAGTATTTT	CSTSELDTQYF
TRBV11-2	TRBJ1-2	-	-	TGTGCCAGCAGCTCAGGGTTTACCGGTTCAGGCTACACCTTC	CASSSGFTGSGYTF
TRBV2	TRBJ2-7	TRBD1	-	TGTGCCAGCAGTAGGGACAGGAGCTCCTACGAGCAGTACTTC	CASSRDRSSYEQYF
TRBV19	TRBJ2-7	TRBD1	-	TGTGCCAGTAGCCTAACACGGACAGGGTCCTACGAGCAGTACTTC	CASSLTRTGSYEQYF
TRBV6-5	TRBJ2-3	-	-	TGTGCCAGCTCACAGGGGGGGGCAGATACGCAGTATTTT	CASSQGGADTQYF
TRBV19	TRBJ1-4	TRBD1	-	TGTGCCAGTGGGGGACAGCTAAATGAAAAACTGTTTTTT	CASGGQLNEKLFF
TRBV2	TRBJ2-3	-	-	TGTGCCAGCTACGGTAGCACAGATACGCAGTATTTT	CASYGSTDTQYF
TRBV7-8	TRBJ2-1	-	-	TGTGCCAGCAGCTTAGATTACAATGAGCAGTTCTTC	CASSLDYNEQFF
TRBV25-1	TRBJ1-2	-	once	TGTGCCAGCAGTGAATTGGGTGGCCCCCTAGCTAACTATGGCTACACCTTC	CASSELGGPLANYGYTF
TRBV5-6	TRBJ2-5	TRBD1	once	TGTGCCAGCACCCAGGGGACAGTCAAAGGGGAGACCCAGTACTTC	CASTQGTVKGETQYF
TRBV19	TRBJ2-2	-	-	TGTGCCAGCGGACTGAACACCGGGGAGCTGTTTTTT	CASGLNTGELFF
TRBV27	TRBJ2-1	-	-	TGTGCCAGCAGTTTACAAGCGATTAGCTCCTACAATGAGCAGTTCTTC	CASSLQAISSYNEQFF
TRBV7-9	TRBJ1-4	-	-	TGTGCCAGCAGCTACCTTGTTCAGGGCTTAGGTGAAAAACTGTTTTTT	CASSYLVQGLGEKLFF
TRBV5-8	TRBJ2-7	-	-	TGTGCCAGCAGCTTGGGGGTCGACGAGCAGTACTTC	CASSLGVDEQYF
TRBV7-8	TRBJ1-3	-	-	TGTGCCAGCAGCCCCCAATATACAGGAAACACCATATATTTT	CASSPQYTGNTIYF
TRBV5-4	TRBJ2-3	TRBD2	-	TGTGCCAGCAGCTTTACGGGGACTAGCGTCCCAGATACGCAGTATTTT	CASSFTGTSVPDTQYF
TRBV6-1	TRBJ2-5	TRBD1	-	TGTGCCAGCAAGCCTGTGACAGGGGGTGGTTTGGTCCAGTACTTC	CASKPVTGGGLVQYF
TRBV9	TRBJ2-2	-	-	TGTGCCAGCAGCCAGAGCGCGTCCACCGGGGAGCTGTTTTTT	CASSQSASTGELFF
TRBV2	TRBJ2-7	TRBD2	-	TGTGCCAGCAGTGAAGTGAGTGTGGGACTAGCGGGAGAAAACTACGAGCAGTACTTC	CASSEVSVGLAGENYEQYF
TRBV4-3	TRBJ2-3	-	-	TGCGCCAGCAGCCAAGATATGGCTTCCCGCGCAGATACGCAGTATTTT	CASSQDMASRADTQYF
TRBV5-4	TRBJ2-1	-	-	TGTGCCAGCAGCTTGGCAAGACTCTCCTACAATGAGCAGTTCTTC	CASSLARLSYNEQFF
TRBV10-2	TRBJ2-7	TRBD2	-	TGCGCCAGCAGTGAACGGGGGGGCGCGTACGAGCAGTACTTC	CASSERGGAYEQYF
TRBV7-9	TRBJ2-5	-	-	TGTGCCAGCAGCGACTTAGAGACCCAGTACTTC	CASSDLETQYF
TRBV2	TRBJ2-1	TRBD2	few	TGTGCCAGCAGTGAGGCTAGCGGGACTCACAATGAGCAGTTCTTC	CASSEASGTHNEQFF
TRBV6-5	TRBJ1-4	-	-	TGTGCCAGCAGCCCTTCGAGGGATAATGAAAAACTGTTTTTT	CASSPSRDNEKLFF
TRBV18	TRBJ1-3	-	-	TGTGCCAGCTCACCGCTTCAGGGCGTCTCTGGAAACACCATATATTTT	CASSPLQGVSGNTIYF
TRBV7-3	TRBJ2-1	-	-	TGTGCCAGCAGCACGACTGTAGCCAATGAGCAGTTCTTC	CASSTTVANEQFF
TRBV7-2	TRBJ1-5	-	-	TGTGCCAGCAGCCTGGGACGAGAGGCCAATCAGCCCCAGCATTTT	CASSLGREANQPQHF
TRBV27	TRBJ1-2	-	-	TGTGCCAGCAGTTTAAAGCCGCTAGACTATGGCTACACCTTC	CASSLKPLDYGYTF
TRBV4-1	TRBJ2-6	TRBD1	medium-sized	TGCGCCAGCAGCCAAATCCCCATTGACAGGGCGATAACTGGGGCCAACGTCCTGACTTTC	CASSQIPIDRAITGANVLTF
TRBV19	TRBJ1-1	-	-	TGTGCCAGTAGTGGCCGGGATAACACTGAAGCTTTCTTT	CASSGRDNTEAFF
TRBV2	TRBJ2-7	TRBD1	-	TGTGCCAGCAACCCCCTTTGGGACAGGGACCAAGAAAGGACTACGGAGCAGTACTTC	CASNPLWDRDQERTTEQYF
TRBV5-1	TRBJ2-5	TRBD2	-	TGCGCCAGCAGCACGAAACTAGCGGGGGTCCAAGAGACCCAGTACTTC	CASSTKLAGVQETQYF
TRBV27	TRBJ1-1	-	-	TGTGCCAGCAGTTTATCGGGAACAGGGCAGGCTTTCTTT	CASSLSGTGQAFF
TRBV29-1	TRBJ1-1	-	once	TGCAGCGTTGCGGGCCAGTGGGAGAGTGAAGCTTTCTTT	CSVAGQWESEAFF
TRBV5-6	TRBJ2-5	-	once	TGTGCCAGCAGCTTGGTGGACACTCAAGAGACCCAGTACTTC	CASSLVDTQETQYF
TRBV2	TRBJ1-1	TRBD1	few	TGTGCCAGCATTTCGCAGGGGGCATGGTCTGAAGCTTTCTTT	CASISQGAWSEAFF
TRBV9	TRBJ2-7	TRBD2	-	TGTGCCAGCAGCGCAGGACTAGACTCCTACGAGCAGTACTTC	CASSAGLDSYEQYF
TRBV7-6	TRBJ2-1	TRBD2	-	TGTGCCAGCAGCGAACTAGCGGGAGAGTACAATGAGCAGTTCTTC	CASSELAGEYNEQFF
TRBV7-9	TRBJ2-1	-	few	TGTGCCAGCAGTCCGACCACTAGATATGAGCAGTTCTTC	CASSPTTRYEQFF
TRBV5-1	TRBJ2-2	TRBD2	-	TGCGCCAGCAGCTGGGGACTAGCGGGAAACACCGGGGAGCTGTTTTTT	CASSWGLAGNTGELFF
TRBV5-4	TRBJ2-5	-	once	TGTGCCAGCAGCTTGGGGACTAACAGGGAAACGGAGACCCAGTACTTC	CASSLGTNRETETQYF
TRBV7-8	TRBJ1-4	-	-	TGTGCCAGCAGCTTAGCGTCGGGTTTTGAAAAACTGTTTTTT	CASSLASGFEKLFF
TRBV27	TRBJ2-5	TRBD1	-	TGTGCCAGCAGTTTCCGTGCCGGGACAGGGGTAGAGACCCAGTACTTC	CASSFRAGTGVETQYF
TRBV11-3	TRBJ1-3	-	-	TGTGCCAGCAGCTCTCTCTCTGGAAACACCATATATTTT	CASSSLSGNTIYF
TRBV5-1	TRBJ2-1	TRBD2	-	TGCGCCAGCAGCGGGAAGATTAGCGGGAGACCCAATGAGCAGTTCTTC	CASSGKISGRPNEQFF
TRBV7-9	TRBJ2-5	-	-	TGTGCCAGCAGCTCCAACTGGGGGCCCCAAGAGACCCAGTACTTC	CASSSNWGPQETQYF
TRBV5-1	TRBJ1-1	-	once	TGCGCCAGCAGCTTGGACGGGTATGGGGTTTCTAATGAAGCTTTCTTT	CASSLDGYGVSNEAFF